This record concerns one TCR beta chain sequence. This CDR3 is 14 amino acids long. J gave up 5 bases and V 5 bases, and 4 bases lay outside the gene matches. Germline CDR1 and CDR2: MNHEY and SMNVEV (reference sequence). These data belong to a study of cytomegalovirus exposure and HLA in healthy donors. The PCR used 60 Vbeta and 13 Jbeta primers. The protocol was immunoSEQ multiplex PCR, while the TCRdb copy is restricted to in-frame clones and leaves out a portion. The table includes 150,000 to 200,000 clones, 70% detected once. This TCR was recovered from a man aged 18 to 30 in good health and CMV-seropositive. The V and J genes are TRBV27 and TRBJ1-4; 8 bases are a match to TRBD1. The sample consisted of PBMCs. The DNA of the CDR3 is TGTGCCAGCAGTCAATGGACAGGGAATGAAAAACTGTTTTTT. Amino acid sequence: CASSQWTGNEKLFF.